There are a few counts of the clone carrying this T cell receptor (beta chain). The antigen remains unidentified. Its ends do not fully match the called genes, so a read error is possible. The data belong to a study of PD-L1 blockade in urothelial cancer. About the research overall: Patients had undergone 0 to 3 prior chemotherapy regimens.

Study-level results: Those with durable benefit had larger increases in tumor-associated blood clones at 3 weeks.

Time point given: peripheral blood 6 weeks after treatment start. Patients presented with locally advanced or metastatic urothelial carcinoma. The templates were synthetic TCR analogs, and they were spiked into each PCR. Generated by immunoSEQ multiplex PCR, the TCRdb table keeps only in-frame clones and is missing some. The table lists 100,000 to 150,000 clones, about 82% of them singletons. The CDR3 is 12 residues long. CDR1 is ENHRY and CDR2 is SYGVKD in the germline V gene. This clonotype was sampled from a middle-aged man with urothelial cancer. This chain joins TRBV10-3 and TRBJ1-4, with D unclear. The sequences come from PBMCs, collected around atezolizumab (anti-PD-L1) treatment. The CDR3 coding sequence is TGTGCCATCAGTGAGAACGGTCAACCCTCCCATTTT. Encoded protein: CAISENGQPSHF.